The entry that follows covers one T cell receptor (beta chain) sequence. Adults between about 18 and 89 years of age took part from under 30 US areas. Clinical history as reported by participants underpinned cohort assignment. Data came from immunoSEQ multiplex PCR; TCRdb stores just in-frame clones and leaves some out. The data contain around 200,000 clones, around 82% of them singletons. These data come from a study of blood T cell repertoires in COVID-19. At the level of the study: COVID-19 samples from acute and convalescent phases originated in the United States, Italy and Spain. In each case, the material was cDNA or gDNA derived from T cells, B-cell-depleted T cells, or PBMCs.

This receptor was taken from a woman between 40 and 55 years old with acute COVID-19. What was sequenced was PBMCs or T cells enriched from blood (not recorded which).

CDR3 sequence: CASTSTGGTGELFF. The CDR3 bases are TGCGCCAGTACGTCCACAGGGGGCACCGGGGAGCTGTTTTTT. This chain connects TRBV4-3 to TRBJ2-2, with 8 bases fitting TRBD1. V lost 9 bases, J lost 4 bases, and 7 bases stayed unmatched. The CDR3 has 14 amino acids. Germline V gene sequence: CDR1 LGHNA, CDR2 YSLEER.